These 11 T cell receptor beta chains share one sample of origin, sequenced in a study of T-cell reconstitution after alpha-beta-depleted transplantation in children. Unique molecular identifiers tagged the TCRbeta library. Each CDR3 protein gets one entry after TCRdb re-called the PCR reads with MiXCR. Among fewer than 500,000 distinct CDR3 sequences listed, approximately 42% were seen once. The source was PBMCs, collected before TCRalphabeta/CD19-depleted stem cell transplant. Every receptor here comes from a girl aged 2 to 9 with aplastic anemia, due to receive a stem cell transplant.

The chain joins TRBV5-5 to TRBJ2-3, with D unresolved. The CDR3 runs 14 residues. The germline V gene encodes CDR1 SGHKS and CDR2 YYEKEE (reference sequence). The V gene lost 0 bases and the J gene lost 4 bases, with 9 bases spanning the gap. CDR3 in amino acids: CASSLEWVADTQYF. Here the CDR3 DNA reads TGTGCCAGCAGCTTGGAATGGGTCGCAGATACGCAGTATTTT. Complete variable domain (other parts from reference TRBV5-5 and TRBJ2-3): DAGVTQSPTHLIKTRGQQVTLRCSPISGHKSVSWYQQVLGQGPQFIFQYYEKEERGRGNFPDRFSARQFPNYSSELNVNALLLGDSALYLCASSLEWVADTQYFGPGTRLTVL.

This clonotype was seen a few times. The chain has TRBV20-1 and TRBJ2-3, with no clear D. Trimming removed 0 bases from V and 0 bases from J, with 13 bases in between. The CDR3 totals 16 residues. CDR1 is DFQATT, CDR2 SNEGSKA, per germline (reference sequence). The CDR3 loop reads CSARDLVTASTDTQYF. The CDR3 DNA reads TGCAGTGCTAGAGATCTAGTTACCGCTAGCACAGATACGCAGTATTTT.

The chain carries TRBV20-1 and TRBJ2-7; D gene uncertain. Germline values: CDR1 DFQATT, CDR2 SNEGSKA (reference sequence). The CDR3 sequence is 13 residues long. V was pared by 4 bases and J by 4 bases, with 14 bases between. DNA of the CDR3: TGCAGTGCTAAAGGCCCATTATTATACGAGCAGTACTTC. Encoded protein: CSAKGPLLYEQYF.

The V and J genes are TRBV5-1 and TRBJ2-1, with D possibly TRBD2 on 5 matching bases. The CDR3 contains 15 residues. V dropped 4 bases and J dropped 0 bases, with 11 bases sitting between them. Germline CDR1 SGHRS, CDR2 YFSETQ. The CDR3 protein is CASSGLDHSYNEQFF. The CDR3 DNA is TGCGCCAGCAGCGGACTGGACCACTCCTACAATGAGCAGTTCTTC.

The rearrangement links TRBV6-5 to TRBJ1-1; D might be TRBD1 (6 bases). The V end lost 2 bases, the J end lost 1 base, and 11 bases lay between the germline ends. Germline V gene lookup returns CDR1 MNHEY and CDR2 SVGAGI. The CDR3 length is 15 residues. CDR3 in amino acids: CASSYGDTQNTEAFF. Here the CDR3 DNA reads TGTGCCAGCAGTTACGGGGACACACAGAACACTGAAGCTTTCTTT.

This clonotype was counted at least ten times. The chain combines TRBV10-3 with TRBJ2-3, with TRBD1 matching 10 bases. V gave up 2 bases and J gave up 2 bases; unmatched junction bases: 16. The CDR3 is 20 amino acids. CDR1 ENHRY and CDR2 SYGVKD come from the germline V gene. The DNA of the CDR3 is TGTGCCATCAGTGAGCCTCGGGACAGGGGAAAAGCGGCCTACACAGATACGCAGTATTTT. It encodes CAISEPRDRGKAAYTDTQYF.

This clonotype was counted a few times. The rearrangement joins TRBV7-2 to TRBJ2-1; no clear D. Germline V gene lookup returns CDR1 SGHTA and CDR2 FQGNSA. Trimming left V 1 base short and J 0 bases short, with 10 bases between. The length of the CDR3 is 16 residues. CDR3: CASSLVGGSSYNEQFF. Here the CDR3 DNA reads TGTGCCAGCAGCTTAGTTGGCGGTAGCTCCTACAATGAGCAGTTCTTC.

In this sample, this clonotype turned up many times. This chain joins TRBV20-1 and TRBJ1-1; D uncertain. V lost 0 bases, J lost 11 bases, and 13 bases lay in between. From germline, CDR1 is DFQATT and CDR2 SNEGSKA (reference sequence). This CDR3 spans 12 amino acids. The chain's CDR3 is CSARDRSLGAFF. The CDR3 nucleotides are TGCAGTGCTAGAGATAGAAGCTTAGGGGCTTTCTTT.

This rearrangement joins TRBV5-1 to TRBJ2-7; 8 bases match TRBD1. Germline loops: CDR1 SGHRS, CDR2 YFSETQ. This CDR3 has 15 amino acids. Losses at the gene ends were 3 bases for V and 1 base for J; bases not matched to a gene: 6. The CDR3 DNA is TGCGCCAGCAGCTACCAGACAGGGGAATCCTACGAGCAGTACTTC. Protein sequence: CASSYQTGESYEQYF.

The V and J genes are TRBV6-1 and TRBJ1-5; no firm D call. The V end lost 4 bases, the J end lost 6 bases, and 7 bases lay between the germline ends. This CDR3 comprises 12 residues. Germline lookup yields CDR1 MNHNS and CDR2 SASEGT. The CDR3 nucleotides are TGTGCCAGCAGTGCCGGAGGTCAGCCCCAGCATTTT. Encoded protein: CASSAGGQPQHF.

The chain joins TRBV7-9 to TRBJ2-1; TRBD2 aligns across 10 bases. CDR1 SEHNR and CDR2 FQNEAQ come from the germline V gene (reference sequence). This CDR3 has 16 residues. Trimming removed 5 bases from V and 9 bases from J; junction bases left unmatched: 13. The CDR3 protein is CASSPRGLAGDGEQFF. The CDR3 bases are TGTGCCAGCAGCCCTAGAGGCCTAGCGGGAGACGGTGAGCAGTTCTTC. The whole variable domain, remainder taken from reference TRBV7-9 and TRBJ2-1, is DTGVSQNPRHKITKRGQNVTFRCDPISEHNRLYWYRQTLGQGPEFLTYFQNEAQLEKSRLLSDRFSAERPKGSFSTLEIQRTEQGDSAMYLCASSPRGLAGDGEQFFGPGTRLTVL.